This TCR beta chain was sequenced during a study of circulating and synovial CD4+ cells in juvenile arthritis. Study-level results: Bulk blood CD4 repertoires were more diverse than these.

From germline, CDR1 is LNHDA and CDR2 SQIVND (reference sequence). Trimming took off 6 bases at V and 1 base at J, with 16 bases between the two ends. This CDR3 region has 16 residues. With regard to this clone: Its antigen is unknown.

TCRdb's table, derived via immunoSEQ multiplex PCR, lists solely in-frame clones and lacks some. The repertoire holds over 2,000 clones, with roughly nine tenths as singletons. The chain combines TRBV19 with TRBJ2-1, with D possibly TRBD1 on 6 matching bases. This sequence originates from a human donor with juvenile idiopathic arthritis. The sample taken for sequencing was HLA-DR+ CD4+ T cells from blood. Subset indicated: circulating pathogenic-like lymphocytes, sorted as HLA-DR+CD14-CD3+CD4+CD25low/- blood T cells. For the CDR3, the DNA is TGTGCCAGTAGCCCTCAGGGGAGTAGGTCCTACAATGAGCAGTTCTTC. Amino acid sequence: CASSPQGSRSYNEQFF.